The sequence of this T cell receptor (beta chain) was determined in a study of blood T cell repertoires in COVID-19. Assay used: immunoSEQ multiplex PCR; TCRdb lists only in-frame clones, some missing. The sample carries about 420,000 clones, roughly 90% recorded once. This CDR3 spans 15 amino acids. With 6 bases clipped from V and 5 bases from J, the junction kept 10 bases outside the gene matches. The germline CDR1 and CDR2 sequences are SGHVS and FQNEAQ. The genes are TRBV7-8 and TRBJ2-5; TRBD1 matches at 9 bases. The TCR was taken from a man aged 18 to 30 with COVID-19, enrolled during active disease. Material: peripheral blood. The CDR3 DNA is TGTGCCAGCAGATATCCGGGACAGGGTCTCGAGACCCAGTACTTC. Amino acids: CASRYPGQGLETQYF.